This TCR beta chain was retrieved from a study of blood T cell repertoires in COVID-19. Across the whole study: There were acute and convalescent COVID-19 samples, and they came from the United States, Italy and Spain. The analysed material was cDNA or gDNA that came from T cells, B-cell-depleted T cells, or PBMCs.

Germline loops: CDR1 SNHLY, CDR2 FYNNEI. This CDR3 has 15 amino acids. The V end was cut by 6 bases, the J end by 5 bases, with 20 bases between. Authors' data handling: Nucleated cell number was recorded as an estimate derived from reference gene primer amplification. Repertoires were generated with immunoSEQ multiplex PCR, while TCRdb's copy carries only in-frame clones and drops some. The V and J calls and clone size were taken over from that table, and D and trimming were inferred from the DNA. The sample records roughly 150,000 clones, roughly 80% being singletons. This rearrangement joins TRBV2 to TRBJ2-7; TRBD1 is a possible D gene (7 bases). The sequenced material came from peripheral blood. The source of this sequence is a man in his forties or fifties with active or convalescent COVID-19. In DNA form, the CDR3 reads TGTGCCAGCAGGGGACAGCTAGCGATTAGAGACGAGCAGTACTTC. It encodes CASRGQLAIRDEQYF.